A selection of T cell receptor beta chains follows, all from one sample in a study of T cell clones after liver transplantation. Produced via immunoSEQ multiplex PCR; TCRdb's table is partial and in-frame only. Seen here are around 110,000 clones, over 75% observed once, and the top ten hold 0.83%. The sample consisted of CD4+ T cells from blood, taken 12 months after liver transplant. Receptors originate from a human patient who received a liver transplant. Some T cells may have come from the graft donor. Both conserved end residues are part of each CDR3. Fields, in order: V gene, J gene, CDR3 length, clone size, D gene, CDR3 protein, CDR3 DNA. The D gene is left open where the match is weak. Rows may omit the clone size; those that give it use once, few, many or a size class.

v_call: TRBV7-9; j_call: TRBJ2-2; cdr3_length: 13; clone_size: once; d_call: TRBD1; cdr3_aa: CASDRDGTGELFF; cdr3_nt: TGTGCCAGTGACAGGGATGGCACCGGGGAGCTGTTTTTT
v_call: TRBV10-2; j_call: TRBJ2-7; cdr3_length: 15; clone_size: .; d_call: TRBD1; cdr3_aa: CASLEPGQGAYEQYF; cdr3_nt: TGCGCCAGCCTAGAACCGGGACAGGGGGCCTACGAGCAGTACTTC
v_call: TRBV6-1; j_call: TRBJ2-1; cdr3_length: 16; clone_size: once; d_call: TRBD2; cdr3_aa: CASSDVGGRARNEQFF; cdr3_nt: TGTGCCAGCAGTGACGTAGGCGGGAGGGCCCGGAATGAGCAGTTCTTC
v_call: TRBV6-1; j_call: TRBJ1-5; cdr3_length: 11; clone_size: .; d_call: .; cdr3_aa: CASSEGQPQHF; cdr3_nt: TGTGCCAGCAGCGAGGGCCAGCCCCAGCATTTT
v_call: TRBV6-1; j_call: TRBJ2-4; cdr3_length: 15; clone_size: .; d_call: .; cdr3_aa: CASRGGGGPKNIQYF; cdr3_nt: TGTGCCAGCAGAGGGGGAGGCGGGCCGAAAAACATTCAGTACTTC
v_call: TRBV7-6; j_call: TRBJ2-3; cdr3_length: 16; clone_size: once; d_call: TRBD2; cdr3_aa: CASSLGAGGITDTQYF; cdr3_nt: TGTGCCAGCAGCTTAGGAGCGGGAGGGATCACAGATACGCAGTATTTT
v_call: TRBV5-1; j_call: TRBJ2-5; cdr3_length: 14; clone_size: .; d_call: .; cdr3_aa: CASSLDPGGETQYF; cdr3_nt: TGCGCCAGCAGCTTGGACCCCGGAGGGGAGACCCAGTACTTC
v_call: TRBV19; j_call: TRBJ1-2; cdr3_length: 12; clone_size: .; d_call: .; cdr3_aa: CASSASWYGYTF; cdr3_nt: TGTGCCAGTAGTGCATCGTGGTATGGCTACACCTTC
v_call: TRBV11-2; j_call: TRBJ2-7; cdr3_length: 14; clone_size: .; d_call: TRBD1; cdr3_aa: CASSYLDRGYEQYF; cdr3_nt: TGTGCCAGCAGCTACCTGGACAGGGGTTACGAGCAGTACTTC
v_call: TRBV15; j_call: TRBJ2-5; cdr3_length: 15; clone_size: .; d_call: .; cdr3_aa: CATSPRGEGPETQYF; cdr3_nt: TGTGCCACCAGCCCCCGGGGTGAGGGTCCAGAGACCCAGTACTTC
v_call: TRBV11-1; j_call: TRBJ2-3; cdr3_length: 14; clone_size: once; d_call: .; cdr3_aa: CASSPGATGDTQYF; cdr3_nt: TGTGCCAGCAGCCCGGGAGCGACGGGCGATACGCAGTATTTT
v_call: TRBV29-1; j_call: TRBJ2-1; cdr3_length: 16; clone_size: .; d_call: TRBD2; cdr3_aa: CSVATVGTSSHNEQFF; cdr3_nt: TGCAGCGTTGCCACCGTAGGGACTAGCAGCCACAATGAGCAGTTCTTC
v_call: TRBV11-3; j_call: TRBJ2-1; cdr3_length: 15; clone_size: .; d_call: TRBD2; cdr3_aa: CASSLVPSGSREQFF; cdr3_nt: TGTGCCAGCAGCTTAGTTCCTAGCGGGAGCCGTGAGCAGTTCTTC
v_call: TRBV5-1; j_call: TRBJ1-3; cdr3_length: 17; clone_size: .; d_call: .; cdr3_aa: CASSPSGGPGAGNTIYF; cdr3_nt: TGCGCCAGCAGCCCCAGTGGGGGACCAGGGGCTGGAAACACCATATATTTT